This TCR beta chain was captured by sequencing in a study of regulatory T cells in long-lasting Graves disease. The time point was: newly diagnosed GD, antithyroid drugs for less than 3 months. The TCR library was prepared using RNA isolated from PBMCs. TCR beta libraries were built with iRepertoire HTBI primers and Arm-PCR of CDR3 regions. In TCRdb, the multiplex PCR reads were re-called with MiXCR into one record per CDR3 protein. The data show about 540,000 distinct CDR3 sequences, with approximately 12% seen just once and more than 8.5% held by the top ten. The same data also contributed to another study, on T cells in Graves' hyperthyroidism and ophthalmopathy. From that study: Diagnostic assessment was based on clinical symptoms, serum thyroxine and TRAb, thyroid ultrasound and orbital computed tomography. An initial round of RT-PCR targeting the TCR CDR3 relied on the HTBI primer set. Blood also carried most thyroid clonotypes expanded above 0.001.

The sample in question was peripheral blood mononuclear cells (PBMCs), obtained at new diagnosis, from a patient treated with antithyroid drugs. The source of this sequence is a man under 40 with Graves disease.

The DNA of the CDR3 is TGTGCCAGCACTCGCGCGGGGGGTGAGAGGTCCTACAATGAGCAGTTCTTC. Protein: CASTRAGGERSYNEQFF. The chain links TRBV5-5 to TRBJ2-1; the match to TRBD2 covers 8 bases. The CDR3 is made up of 17 amino acids. V dropped 6 bases and J dropped 1; count of bases not matched to a gene: 12. The V gene's germline CDR1 is SGHKS and CDR2 YYEKEE (reference sequence).